Below are 25 T cell receptor beta chains sequenced from a single sample in a study of PD-L1 blockade in urothelial cancer. The method was immunoSEQ multiplex PCR; TCRdb's version includes in-frame clones alone and lacks a portion of them. The table records 90,000 to 120,000 clones, around 85% of them present only once. This sample comprised PBMCs, obtained around atezolizumab (anti-PD-L1) treatment. The receptor source for this set is a man between 45 and 60 years old with urothelial cancer.

The V and J genes are TRBV5-4 and TRBJ2-2; possible D gene TRBD1, 6 bases. Germline values: CDR1 SGHNT, CDR2 YYREEE (reference sequence). The CDR3 consists of 16 residues. V shed 0 bases and J shed 2 bases, with 11 bases lying between them. The CDR3 bases are TGTGCCAGCAGCTTGGGAGGGGACACTAACACCGGGGAGCTGTTTTTT. This encodes CASSLGGDTNTGELFF.

CDR3 region: CASSYLRFRDRSNQPQHF. CDR3 in DNA: TGTGCCAGCAGTTACCTCCGATTCAGGGATAGGAGCAATCAGCCCCAGCATTTT. V usage is TRBV27 and J usage is TRBJ1-5; a possible D gene is TRBD1 (5 bases). Germline loops: CDR1 MNHEY, CDR2 SMNVEV (reference sequence). The CDR3 is 18 amino acids. Trimming stripped 4 bases from V and 1 base from J, with 20 bases between.

Comments on this clone: The same CDR3 is also encoded by other DNA sequences in this sample. The chain uses TRBV5-1 and TRBJ1-1, with D perhaps TRBD1 (5 bases). The V gene's germline CDR1 is SGHRS and CDR2 YFSETQ. Trimming cost V 0 bases and J 2 bases, with 8 bases left between them. The CDR3 runs to 14 residues. The CDR3 DNA reads as TGCGCCAGCAGCTTGGCCGGGGGTAACACTGAAGCTTTCTTT. The encoded protein is CASSLAGGNTEAFF.

In its sample, this clone was seen once. This chain uses TRBV5-8 with TRBJ2-5; no reliable D call. The CDR3 is made up of 12 amino acids. V was trimmed by 0 bases and J by 5 bases, leaving 5 bases between them. CDR1 is SGHTS and CDR2 is YDEGEE in the germline V gene. The DNA for the CDR3 is TGTGCCAGCAGCTTGGTCGGGGAGACCCAGTACTTC. As protein: CASSLVGETQYF.

This chain uses TRBV5-1 with TRBJ2-7, with TRBD1 as a possible D gene (6 bases). Germline loops: CDR1 SGHRS, CDR2 YFSETQ. Trimming took 4 bases from V and 3 from J, leaving 11 bases between them. CDR3 size: 13 residues. The CDR3 loop reads CASSPGALYEQYF. As DNA, the CDR3 is TGCGCCAGCAGCCCAGGGGCCCTCTACGAGCAGTACTTC. Looking up the rest from reference TRBV5-1 and TRBJ2-7 gives the full variable domain: KAGVTQTPRYLIKTRGQQVTLSCSPISGHRSVSWYQQTPGQGLQFLFEYFSETQRNKGNFPGRFSGRQFSNSRSEMNVSTLELGDSALYLCASSPGALYEQYFGPGTRLTVT.

The chain employs TRBV5-4 and TRBJ2-7, with 14 bases aligning to TRBD2. From germline, CDR1 is SGHNT and CDR2 YYREEE (reference sequence). This CDR3 is 18 amino acids long. V gave up 0 bases and J gave up 1 base; unmatched junction bases: 6. In DNA form, the CDR3 reads TGTGCCAGCAGCTTGGGACTAGCGGGAGGGCCTCGGTCCTACGAGCAGTACTTC. It is translated as CASSLGLAGGPRSYEQYF.

The chain joins TRBV10-3 to TRBJ1-1, with D perhaps TRBD1 (5 bases). This CDR3 has 13 residues. Trimming removed 4 bases at V and 1 base at J, with 7 bases between. CDR1 and CDR2 from the germline V gene are ENHRY and SYGVKD. The CDR3: CAISGGENTEAFF. CDR3 DNA: TGTGCCATCAGTGGGGGCGAGAACACTGAAGCTTTCTTT.

This chain links TRBV27 with TRBJ2-7; maybe TRBD2 (5 bases). The CDR3 is made up of 15 amino acids. Per germline, CDR1 MNHEY and CDR2 SMNVEV (reference sequence). Trimming took off 3 bases at V and 3 bases at J, with 15 bases between the two ends. Here the CDR3 reads CASSFSSGSVYEQYF. The CDR3 nucleotides read TGTGCCAGCAGTTTCTCTTCGGGATCAGTCTACGAGCAGTACTTC.

This sequence joins TRBV9 and TRBJ1-4; no clear D gene. Trimming removed 4 bases at V and 5 bases at J, with 12 bases between. CDR1 and CDR2 from the germline V gene are SGDLS and YYNGEE. The CDR3 spans 14 residues. The CDR3 loop reads CASSRGEGNEKLFF. Written as DNA, the CDR3 is TGTGCCAGCAGCCGCGGCGAGGGAAATGAAAAACTGTTTTTT.

The CDR3 loop is CASSLVSSGPSYEQYF. CDR3 nucleotides: TGTGCCAGCAGCTTAGTGTCTAGCGGGCCCTCCTACGAGCAGTACTTC. V and J are TRBV11-2 and TRBJ2-7; the match to TRBD2 covers 8 bases. There are 16 residues in the CDR3. Unmatched junction bases numbered 5, after V lost 1 base and J lost 0 bases. Germline V lookup: CDR1 SGHAT, CDR2 FQNNGV.

The chain carries TRBV28 and TRBJ1-2, with TRBD1 matching 8 bases. V lost 6 bases and J lost 7; bases outside the gene matches: 7. The CDR3 covers 13 residues. CDR1 and CDR2 (germline): MDHEN, SYDVKM. DNA for the CDR3: TGTGCCAGCAGCTTTTCAGGGGGCGGTGGCTACACCTTC. It codes for CASSFSGGGGYTF.

The chain recombines TRBV7-3 with TRBJ1-2; 7 bases fit TRBD1. Germline V gene sequence: CDR1 SGHTA, CDR2 FQGTGA. V was pared by 4 bases and J by 3 bases, with 2 bases of the junction left unmatched. The CDR3 extends over 13 amino acids. The CDR3 DNA reads TGTGCCAGCAGCTCCGGGACAGACTATGGCTACACCTTC. Its protein is CASSSGTDYGYTF.

J is TRBJ2-7 and V is TRBV6-5, with TRBD1 matching over 8 bases. CDR3 length: 14 residues. The germline gives CDR1 MNHEY, CDR2 SVGAGI. J lost 3 bases, V lost 2 bases, and 3 bases had no gene match. The DNA of the CDR3 is TGTGCCAGCAGTTACGGGACAGGCATCTACGAGCAGTACTTC. Its translation is CASSYGTGIYEQYF.

V gene TRBV30 combines with J gene TRBJ2-5, with D unclear. Near its end, the DNA agrees better with TRBJ2-7, so the J call may be wrong. CDR1 and CDR2 (germline): GTSNPN, SVGIG (reference sequence). CDR3 length: 14 residues. This chain's CDR3 is CAWSYPARSYEQYF. The CDR3 DNA reads as TGTGCCTGGAGCTACCCAGCGCGGTCCTACGAGCAGTACTTC.

The chain uses TRBV6-5 and TRBJ2-4, with 10 bases that match TRBD1. From germline, CDR1 is MNHEY and CDR2 SVGAGI. The CDR3 sequence is 15 residues long. With V trimmed by 5 bases and J by 7 bases, 8 bases remained unmatched. The chain's CDR3 is CASSPDRGRTNIQYF. The CDR3 DNA is TGTGCCAGCAGTCCAGACAGGGGGCGAACGAACATTCAGTACTTC.

The gene calls are TRBV9 and TRBJ2-5; D gene uncertain. Germline values: CDR1 SGDLS, CDR2 YYNGEE. V was pared by 0 bases and J by 5 bases, with 14 bases between. CDR3 length equals 15 residues. CDR3 residues: CASSVGTRPKETQYF. CDR3 bases: TGTGCCAGCAGCGTAGGAACTCGCCCCAAGGAGACCCAGTACTTC.

The DNA of the CDR3 is TGTGCCAGCAGCTTCGGGGAGACCTACAATGAGCAGTTCTTC. Amino acids: CASSFGETYNEQFF. This chain uses TRBV11-3 with TRBJ2-1; maybe TRBD2 (5 bases). From germline, CDR1 is SGHNT and CDR2 YENEEA. The CDR3 contains 14 residues. The germline V and J ends were trimmed by 3 bases and 2 bases, with 8 bases remaining between them.

The chain is built from TRBV7-9 and TRBJ1-1; the match to TRBD1 covers 7 bases. Trimming took 5 bases from V and 3 from J; bases not matched to a gene: 6. This CDR3 is built from 14 residues. The germline gives CDR1 SEHNR, CDR2 FQNEAQ (reference sequence). CDR3 coding DNA: TGTGCCAGCAGCCGACTGGACAGGTACACTGAAGCTTTCTTT. Its protein is CASSRLDRYTEAFF.

The V and J genes are TRBV5-1 and TRBJ2-7; 7 bases are shared with TRBD2. CDR3 length: 13 residues. V lost 5 bases and J lost 4; bases outside the gene matches: 6. Per the germline V gene, CDR1 is SGHRS and CDR2 is YFSETQ. CDR3 amino acids: CASSLFSGYEQYF. CDR3 coding DNA: TGCGCCAGCAGTTTATTTAGCGGGTACGAGCAGTACTTC.

The chain carries TRBV28 and TRBJ2-5; D perhaps matches TRBD2 (6 bases). Germline loops: CDR1 MDHEN, CDR2 SYDVKM. Trimming removed 4 bases at V and 5 bases at J, with 23 bases between. The CDR3 covers 17 residues. In nucleotides, the CDR3 is TGTGCCAGCAGTTCAGCAAGCTCGGAGGGCCTTCGGGAGACCCAGTACTTC. Its translation: CASSSASSEGLRETQYF.

V and J are TRBV28 and TRBJ1-2, with 7 bases that match TRBD1. The CDR3 runs 14 residues. The germline V gene encodes CDR1 MDHEN and CDR2 SYDVKM. The junction had 6 bases not matched to a gene; V was cut back by 4 bases and J by 4 bases. CDR3 DNA sequence: TGTGCCAGCAGTTCCCCCAGGGGGTTCTATGGCTACACCTTC. This gives the protein CASSSPRGFYGYTF.

The rearrangement uses TRBV15 and TRBJ1-2, with 7 bases that match TRBD1. This CDR3 contains 14 residues. Germline V CDR1 and CDR2: LNHNV, YYDKDF (reference sequence). Trimming removed 4 bases from V and 4 bases from J; junction bases left unmatched: 6. CDR3 sequence reads: CATSTRTGSYGYTF. CDR3 DNA: TGTGCCACCAGCACCCGGACAGGATCCTATGGCTACACCTTC. The full variable domain, its missing parts supplied by reference TRBV15 and TRBJ1-2, is DAMVIQNPRYQVTQFGKPVTLSCSQTLNHNVMYWYQQKSSQAPKLLFHYYDKDFNNEADTPDNFQSRRPNTSFCFLDIRSPGLGDTAMYLCATSTRTGSYGYTFGSGTRLTVV.

The V call is TRBV2, the J call TRBJ2-5; 9 bases match TRBD1. Losses at the gene ends were 6 bases for V and 5 bases for J; bases not matched to a gene: 7. The CDR3 runs to 14 residues. Germline values: CDR1 SNHLY, CDR2 FYNNEI. CDR3 DNA sequence: TGTGCCAGCAGCGGGACAGGGTCATGGGAGACCCAGTACTTC. Translation gives CASSGTGSWETQYF.

J is TRBJ1-1 and V is TRBV2; possibly TRBD1 for D (5 bases). CDR3 size: 12 residues. CDR1 SNHLY and CDR2 FYNNEI come from the germline V gene. V was trimmed by 5 bases and J by 8 bases, leaving 12 bases between them. The CDR3 DNA reads TGTGCCAGCAGTTCCAGGGCTACCGAAGCTTTCTTT. Amino acid sequence: CASSSRATEAFF.

The genes are TRBV7-9 and TRBJ1-1, with 9 positions matching TRBD1. The V gene's germline CDR1 is SEHNR and CDR2 FQNEAQ (reference sequence). After removal of 7 bases from V and 3 bases from J, the junction contained 9 bases not matched to a gene. The CDR3 spans 15 residues. Here the CDR3 DNA reads TGTGCCAGCACCCTTTCCGGACAGGGGTACACTGAAGCTTTCTTT. Translating gives CASTLSGQGYTEAFF. The full variable domain, with the rest looked up from reference TRBV7-9 and TRBJ1-1, is DTGVSQNPRHKITKRGQNVTFRCDPISEHNRLYWYRQTLGQGPEFLTYFQNEAQLEKSRLLSDRFSAERPKGSFSTLEIQRTEQGDSAMYLCASTLSGQGYTEAFFGQGTRLTVV.